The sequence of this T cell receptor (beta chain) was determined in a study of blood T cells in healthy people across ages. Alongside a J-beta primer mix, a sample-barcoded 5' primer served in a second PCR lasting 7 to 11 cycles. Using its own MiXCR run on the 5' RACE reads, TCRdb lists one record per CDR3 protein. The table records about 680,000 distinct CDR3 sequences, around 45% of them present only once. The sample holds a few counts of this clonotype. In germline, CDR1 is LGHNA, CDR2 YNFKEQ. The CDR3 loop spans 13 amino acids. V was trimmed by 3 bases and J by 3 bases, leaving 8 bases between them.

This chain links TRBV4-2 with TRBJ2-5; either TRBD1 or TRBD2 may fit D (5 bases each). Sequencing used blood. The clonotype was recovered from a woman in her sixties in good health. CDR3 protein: CASSQGEKETQYF. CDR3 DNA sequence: TGTGCCAGCAGCCAGGGGGAAAAAGAGACCCAGTACTTC.